Listed here are 7 T cell receptor beta chains from one sample, sequenced in a study of tumor and adjacent non-tumor tissue in lung cancer. A modified ARM-PCR protocol with three rounds of nested PCR amplified TCRbeta. TCRdb redid the calling of the multiplex PCR reads with MiXCR, one entry per CDR3 protein. Of about 200,000 distinct CDR3 sequences listed, 70% to 75% are singletons. No cell sorting was done before RNA was extracted from the tissue. Sequenced: lung tumor tissue. These receptors were taken from a man in his 60s with non-small cell lung cancer.

V gene TRBV6-1 combines with J gene TRBJ1-1; unclear D gene. The CDR3 has 12 residues. Germline V CDR1 and CDR2: MNHNS, SASEGT. The germline V and J ends were trimmed by 6 bases and 3 bases, with 8 bases remaining between them. DNA of the CDR3: TGTGCCAGCAGCCGCGGGGACACTGAAGCTTTCTTT. The encoded protein is CASSRGDTEAFF.

The sample holds many counts of this clonotype. V is TRBV20-1 and J is TRBJ2-1; D is uncertain. CDR3 length: 16 amino acids. Germline-derived CDR1 and CDR2 are DFQATT and SNEGSKA (reference sequence). Trimming cost V 5 bases and J 5 bases, with 22 bases left between them. CDR3 in amino acids: CSAGPPWGNTDNEQFF. The CDR3 nucleotides are TGCAGTGCTGGGCCCCCATGGGGAAATACGGACAATGAGCAGTTCTTC.

At least ten counts were recorded for this clonotype. This chain uses TRBV20-1 with TRBJ2-7, with D possibly TRBD2 on 6 matching bases. The germline CDR1 and CDR2 sequences are DFQATT and SNEGSKA (reference sequence). The length of the CDR3 is 15 residues. V lost 1 base, J lost 0 bases, and 13 bases lay in between. The CDR3 sequence is CSARAPGRSSYEQYF. The CDR3 bases are TGCAGTGCTAGAGCCCCCGGGAGATCCTCCTACGAGCAGTACTTC.

About this clonotype: The conserved final phenylalanine or tryptophan is absent from the CDR3, which likely points to a read error. Because the CDR3's place on the DNA is in doubt, the DNA is left out and the CDR3 is given as listed by TCRdb. The chain recombines TRBV11-3 with TRBJ2-1; the D call of TRBD2 is as the table states it, not checked on the DNA. With termini counted, the CDR3 has 17 amino acids. Per the germline V gene, CDR1 is SGHNT and CDR2 is YENEEA. The CDR3: CVSSLERGLAGDYKPFI.

Comment on this clonotype: It may be a read error: a sequence one base away is much more abundant. V usage is TRBV6-6 and J usage is TRBJ1-1; no clear D gene. Per germline, CDR1 MNHNY and CDR2 SVGAGI (reference sequence). The CDR3 is 14 amino acids. The CDR3 DNA is TGTGCCAGCAGTTACCATCAGGAGTACACTGAAGATTTCTTT. It is translated as CASSYHQEYTEDFF.

The rearrangement joins TRBV28 to TRBJ2-1; 16 positions match TRBD2. The J call may not be correct, given that the DNA end is closer to TRBJ2-7. CDR1 is MDHEN and CDR2 is SYDVKM in the germline V gene. The CDR3 extends over 17 amino acids. Here the CDR3 reads CASSLGTSGGDYNEQYF. The DNA of the CDR3 is TGTGCCAGCAGTTTAGGGACTAGCGGGGGGGACTACAATGAGCAGTACTTC.

This chain uses TRBV12-3 or TRBV12-4 with TRBJ2-5; tentatively, D is TRBD1 or TRBD2 (5 bases each). The CDR3 contains 15 residues. Trimming cost V 4 bases and J 8 bases, with 20 bases left between them. CDR3 region: CASSSRTGPGDTQYF. The CDR3 bases are TGTGCCAGCAGTTCGAGGACCGGGCCCGGGGACACCCAGTACTTC.